The 5 T cell receptor beta chains below all came from one sample that was sequenced in a study of human thymus T cells. This table comes from immunoSEQ multiplex PCR, and its TCRdb copy is limited to in-frame clones, with some not included. The sample lists 54,000 or so clones; 94% were seen once. Sequencing was carried out using blood. The receptors were sampled from a boy in the first two years of life with a congenital heart defect but otherwise immunologically healthy.

V gene TRBV2 combines with J gene TRBJ2-7, with D maybe TRBD1 (5 bases). The CDR3 runs 12 residues. Germline V gene lookup returns CDR1 SNHLY and CDR2 FYNNEI. V was pared by 5 bases and J by 3 bases, with 8 bases between. The CDR3 DNA follows: TGTGCCAGCAGTTATGACAGCTACGAGCAGTACTTC. Translated: CASSYDSYEQYF. Filled out from reference TRBV2 and TRBJ2-7, the complete variable domain reads EPEVTQTPSHQVTQMGQEVILRCVPISNHLYFYWYRQILGQKVEFLVSFYNNEISEKSEIFDDQFSVERPDGSNFTLKIRSTKLEDSAMYFCASSYDSYEQYFGPGTRLTVT.

Only one count was recorded for this clone. The chain uses TRBV5-1 and TRBJ2-7; 7 positions agree with TRBD2. After removal of 0 bases from V and 3 bases from J, the junction contained 6 bases not matched to a gene. The CDR3 consists of 15 residues. In germline, CDR1 is SGHRS, CDR2 YFSETQ. The CDR3 region has the DNA TGCGCCAGCAGCTTGGTTTGGCGGGAGAACTACGAGCAGTACTTC. Amino acids: CASSLVWRENYEQYF.

This chain links TRBV12-5 with TRBJ2-3; 9 bases map to TRBD2. The trim removed 2 bases at V and 2 bases at J, leaving 5 bases unmatched. This CDR3 is built from 16 residues. Germline values: CDR1 LGHNT, CDR2 FRNRAP. CDR3 nucleotide sequence: TGTGCTAGTGGTTTGTATAGCGGGGGCTCCACAGATACGCAGTATTTT. Its protein product is CASGLYSGGSTDTQYF.

This clone was seen once. The rearrangement uses TRBV28 and TRBJ1-4; 7 bases are a match to TRBD1. The CDR3 covers 14 residues. V dropped 7 bases and J dropped 5; count of bases not matched to a gene: 7. The germline V gene encodes CDR1 MDHEN and CDR2 SYDVKM. The CDR3 spells CASTDRQQNEKLFF. The CDR3 DNA is TGTGCCAGCACGGACAGGCAACAAAATGAAAAACTGTTTTTT.

Here the CDR3 reads CASSYLWAHSHEQYF. CDR3 DNA: TGTGCCAGCAGTTACCTCTGGGCTCATTCCCACGAGCAGTACTTC. The chain is built from TRBV6-5 and TRBJ2-7; D not certain. V gave up 2 bases and J gave up 5 bases, with 16 bases separating them. The CDR3 has 15 amino acids. The germline V gene has CDR1 MNHEY and CDR2 SVGAGI.